This T cell receptor (beta chain) comes out of a study of T-cell memory formation after mild COVID-19. TCR alpha and TCR beta cDNA libraries carrying sample barcodes and UMIs came from 5'RACE with constant-segment primers. TCRdb called the 5' RACE reads again in MiXCR, with one record for every CDR3 protein. The table lists 400,000 or so distinct CDR3 sequences, around 20% of them singletons. Study observations and caveats: CD4+ clones that contracted lay mainly in CM and EM; CD8+ ones lay in EMRA.

As to this clonotype: As yet, its antigen is unknown.

The material sequenced was PBMCs or a T cell subset sorted from them (not recorded which). The sequence came from an adult woman who had mild COVID-19 (a few samples of this study predate the infection). Cell type and time point are not known.

The CDR3 is CASSSRDSLPYEQYF. Here the CDR3 DNA reads TGTGCCAGCAGCTCCCGGGACAGCCTCCCCTACGAGCAGTACTTC. The chain carries TRBV9 and TRBJ2-7; 7 bases map to TRBD1. The V segment lost 4 bases and the J segment 2 bases; nucleotides outside the gene matches: 9. Germline CDR1 SGDLS, CDR2 YYNGEE. The CDR3 is made up of 15 amino acids.